This T cell receptor beta chain is drawn from a study of cytomegalovirus exposure and HLA in healthy donors. For the study at large: Falling in the Caucasian-associated ancestry cluster were 65% to 90% of under 450 genotyped donors.

Findings and caveats of the study: In an earlier analysis, productive rearrangement rates for most beta V segments clustered near 87% or 30%.

The length of the CDR3 is 15 residues. Losses at the gene ends were 4 bases for V and 3 bases for J; bases not matched to a gene: 8. The V gene's germline CDR1 is LNHDA and CDR2 SQIVND (reference sequence). As to this clone: The antigen is unknown.

Researchers ran the PCR with 60 Vbeta and 13 Jbeta primers. Assay: immunoSEQ multiplex PCR; the TCRdb copy retains only in-frame clones and omits some. The table shows tens of thousands of clones, with under 90% occurring only once. The sequence came from a woman between 18 and 29 years old in good health and CMV-seronegative. The rearrangement links TRBV19 to TRBJ2-7, with TRBD1 matching 8 bases. The specimen sequenced was PBMCs. CDR3 sequence reads: CASSTQGQDLYEQYF. CDR3 bases: TGTGCCAGTAGTACGCAGGGACAGGACCTCTACGAGCAGTACTTC.